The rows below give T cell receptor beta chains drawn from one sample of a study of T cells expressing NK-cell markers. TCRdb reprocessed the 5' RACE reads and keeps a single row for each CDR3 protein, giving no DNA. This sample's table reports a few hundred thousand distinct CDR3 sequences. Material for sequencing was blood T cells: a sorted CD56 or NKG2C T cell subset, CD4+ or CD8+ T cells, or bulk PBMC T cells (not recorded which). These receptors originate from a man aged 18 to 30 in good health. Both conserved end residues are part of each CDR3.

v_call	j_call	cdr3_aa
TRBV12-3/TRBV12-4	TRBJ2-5	CASRTNEAETQYF
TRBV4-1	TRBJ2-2	CASWEGQGELFF
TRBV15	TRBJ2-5	CATSRTSGVYQETQYF
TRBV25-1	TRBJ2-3	CASSAVGRTDTQYF
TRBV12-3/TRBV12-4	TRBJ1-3	CASNQDRGHNTIYF
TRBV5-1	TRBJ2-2	CASSFGGTNTGELFF
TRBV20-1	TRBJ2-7	CSASGRPTYEQYF
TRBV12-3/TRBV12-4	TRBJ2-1	CASSGLPQTNEQFF
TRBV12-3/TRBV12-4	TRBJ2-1	CASSKGSRGSSYNEQFF
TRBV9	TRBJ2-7	CASSISPLETGEQYF
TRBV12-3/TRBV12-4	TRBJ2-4	CASSQRPSGQGAKNIQYF
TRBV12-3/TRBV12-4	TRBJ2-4	CASSLRVQGNVSKNIQYF
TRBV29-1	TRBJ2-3	CSVDSPTSSLTDTQYF
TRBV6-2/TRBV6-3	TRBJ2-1	CASRRRTSGRVSGSYNEQFF
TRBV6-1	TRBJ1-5	CASSEAGGLNQPQHF
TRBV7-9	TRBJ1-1	CASGPGQGSFEAFF
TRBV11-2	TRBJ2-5	CASSLVGTSWETQYF